A selection of T cell receptor beta chains follows, all from one sample in a study of blood T cell repertoires in COVID-19. Repertoires were generated with immunoSEQ multiplex PCR, while TCRdb's copy carries only in-frame clones and drops some. Of 65,000 to 75,000 clones listed, around 78% are singletons. The sequenced sample consisted of peripheral blood. These receptors originate from a human donor in a cohort sampled during active COVID-19. Each CDR3 is given with its conserved first and last residue. Each record gives: clone size, V gene, D gene, J gene, CDR3 DNA, CDR3 protein. D genes are given only for firm matches. Where a row states a size, it is once, few, many or the class of an expanded clone; other rows omit it.

>NA|TRBV29-1|NA|TRBJ1-1
TGCAGCGTTGAAGGCACGGCGGACACTGAAGCTTTCTTT
CSVEGTADTEAFF
>once|TRBV4-1|NA|TRBJ2-5
TGCGCCAGCAGCCCCGCGCTAGCGCTAGTCCAGTACTTC
CASSPALALVQYF
>few|TRBV18|TRBD1|TRBJ1-2
TGTGCCAGCTCGCCTGGGACAGTCGATGGCTACACCTTC
CASSPGTVDGYTF
>few|TRBV5-1|NA|TRBJ1-1
TGCGCCAGCAGCCCCGGCGGGGTGAGGAACACTGAAGCTTTCTTT
CASSPGGVRNTEAFF
>NA|TRBV7-9|TRBD1|TRBJ1-1
TGTGCCAGCAGCTTCTGGGACAGGGAAAACACTGAAGCTTTCTTT
CASSFWDRENTEAFF
>once|TRBV18|NA|TRBJ1-6
TGTGCCAGCTCCGGAGGTACTAATTCACCCCTCCACTTT
CASSGGTNSPLHF
>NA|TRBV6-2/TRBV6-3|NA|TRBJ1-2
TGTGCCAGCAGTTTCGCGGGAACAGCAAACTATGGCTACACCTTC
CASSFAGTANYGYTF
>NA|TRBV27|NA|TRBJ1-1
TGTGCCAGCAGCTCCCTTAGCCGGGACACTGAAGCTTTCTTT
CASSSLSRDTEAFF
>NA|TRBV5-4|NA|TRBJ2-7
TGTGCCAGCAGCTTAGGGCGCGGGTTCTCCTACGAGCAGTACTTC
CASSLGRGFSYEQYF
>NA|TRBV7-2|NA|TRBJ2-2
TGTGCCAGCAGCCCCCTTCAGGGGGAGCTGTTTTTT
CASSPLQGELFF
>few|TRBV29-1|NA|TRBJ2-7
TGCAGCGTGCACACAGGGTCCTACGAGCAGTACTTC
CSVHTGSYEQYF
>NA|TRBV14|NA|TRBJ1-2
TGTGCCAGCAGCCAAGATATTTCGGGGGGCATCGGCTACACCTTC
CASSQDISGGIGYTF
>NA|TRBV5-4|NA|TRBJ2-1
TGTGCCAGCAGCTTGGACAGGGATGAGCAGTTCTTC
CASSLDRDEQFF
>NA|TRBV7-8|TRBD2|TRBJ2-5
TGTGCCAGCAGCTTAGCACTAGCGGGACCCCCGGACTTC
CASSLALAGPPDF
>once|TRBV6-6|NA|TRBJ1-1
TGTGCCAGCAGTTACTCCGTGAACACTGAAGCTTTCTTT
CASSYSVNTEAFF
>NA|TRBV3-1/TRBV3-2|NA|TRBJ2-7
TGTGCCAGCAGCCAATTCGACGAGCAGTACTTC
CASSQFDEQYF
>NA|TRBV19|TRBD1|TRBJ2-3
TGTGCCAGTAGTCAAAACAGGGGGCGCAGAACAGATACGCAGTATTTT
CASSQNRGRRTDTQYF
>NA|TRBV7-9|NA|TRBJ2-1
TGTGCCAGCAGCTGGTCCCCCGGCGGTAATGAGCAGTTCTTC
CASSWSPGGNEQFF
>NA|TRBV6-5|TRBD1|TRBJ2-5
TGTGCCAGCAGCAGGGGGCGTCAAGAGACCCAGTACTTC
CASSRGRQETQYF
>NA|TRBV5-4|TRBD1|TRBJ1-2
TGTGCCAGCAGCCAACAGGGGGGCTACTATGGCTACACCTTC
CASSQQGGYYGYTF
>NA|TRBV15|TRBD2|TRBJ2-5
TGTGCCACCAGCAGCGTACTAGCGGGAGGGGGGCAAGAGACCCAGTACTTC
CATSSVLAGGGQETQYF
>NA|TRBV20-1|NA|TRBJ1-3
TGCAGTGCTAGTGAGGGTGCGGTTGGAAACACCATATATTTT
CSASEGAVGNTIYF
>NA|TRBV6-5|TRBD1|TRBJ1-4
TGTGCCACCATAGACAGGGTTGGGGAAAAACTGTTTTTT
CATIDRVGEKLFF
>NA|TRBV5-1|TRBD2|TRBJ2-7
TGCGCCAGCAGCTTGGTTGTGACTAGCGGGACCGAGCAGTACTTC
CASSLVVTSGTEQYF
>NA|TRBV5-6|NA|TRBJ2-7
TGTGCCAGCAGCTTGTCTCACGAGCAGTACTTC
CASSLSHEQYF
>NA|TRBV4-1|TRBD2|TRBJ2-3
TGCGCCAGCAGTCCCAGCGGGAGGTTAGATACGCAGTATTTT
CASSPSGRLDTQYF
>few|TRBV18|NA|TRBJ2-7
TGTGCCAGCTCACCGGCGGGGTACGAGCAGTACTTC
CASSPAGYEQYF
>NA|TRBV2|TRBD1|TRBJ1-3
TGTGCCAGCAGGGAGGACAGGGGAGGAAACACCATATATTTT
CASREDRGGNTIYF
>NA|TRBV18|TRBD1|TRBJ2-2
TGTGCCAGCTCACTGGAGACAGGGTCAAACACCGGGGAGCTGTTTTTT
CASSLETGSNTGELFF
>NA|TRBV29-1|TRBD2|TRBJ2-1
TGCAGCGTTGATCGGACTAGCGGGAGGGCCCTTGAGCAGTTCTTC
CSVDRTSGRALEQFF
>few|TRBV6-4|TRBD1|TRBJ1-1
TGTGCCAGCAGTGAGGGGCAGGGGGCGGACACTGAAGCTTTCTTT
CASSEGQGADTEAFF
>NA|TRBV18|TRBD1|TRBJ1-2
TGTGCCAGCTCAGCGTCCGGGACAGGGGTCTATGGCTACACCTTC
CASSASGTGVYGYTF
>NA|TRBV6-2/TRBV6-3|NA|TRBJ2-7
TGTGCCAGCAGTAACCGTCTAAGAGGGAAGCTAAACTACGAGCAGTACTTC
CASSNRLRGKLNYEQYF
>NA|TRBV24-1|NA|TRBJ2-1
TGTGCCACCAGTAGAGCGGGCAGCTCCTACAATGAGCAGTTCTTC
CATSRAGSSYNEQFF
>NA|TRBV6-5|TRBD1|TRBJ1-2
TGTGCCAGCAGGAAACAGGGGGCCAACTATGGCTACACCTTC
CASRKQGANYGYTF
>NA|TRBV25-1|TRBD1|TRBJ1-4
TGTGCCAGCAGTGAATCCAGGGGGCCTGAAAAACTGTTTTTT
CASSESRGPEKLFF
>NA|TRBV18|NA|TRBJ1-6
TGTGCCAGCTCACCACCGAGCTCCTATAATTCACCCCTCCACTTT
CASSPPSSYNSPLHF
>NA|TRBV3-1/TRBV3-2|NA|TRBJ1-6
TGTGCCAGCAGCCAAGATCACCCCCCACTAGGTTCACCCCTCCACTTT
CASSQDHPPLGSPLHF
>NA|TRBV5-1|NA|TRBJ2-2
TGCGCCAGCAGCTTGGGACTCAACACCGGGGAGCTGTTTTTT
CASSLGLNTGELFF
>NA|TRBV10-3|NA|TRBJ2-7
TGTGCCATCAGAGAGACTTACTCCTACGAGCAGTACTTC
CAIRETYSYEQYF
>once|TRBV7-9|NA|TRBJ1-4
TGTGCCAGCAGCCAGACAGTTTCGACCGCTAATGAAAAACTGTTTTTT
CASSQTVSTANEKLFF
>NA|TRBV4-3|TRBD1|TRBJ1-3
TGCGCCAGCAGCTCCGAGGTCTCTATCTACAGGGGGAGAAACACCATATATTTT
CASSSEVSIYRGRNTIYF
>NA|TRBV19|NA|TRBJ1-2
TGTGCCAGTAGGGACAGTCTAGCGGGGGGCGGCTACACCTTC
CASRDSLAGGGYTF
>once|TRBV4-3|NA|TRBJ1-6
TGCGCCAGCAGCCAAGAGCCCTCACAGAATTCACCCCTCCACTTT
CASSQEPSQNSPLHF
>NA|TRBV11-2|TRBD2|TRBJ2-5
TGTGCCAGCAGCCCTAGCGCGGGACTAGCGGGAGGTCCTAGGGAGACCCAGTACTTC
CASSPSAGLAGGPRETQYF
>NA|TRBV5-4|TRBD2|TRBJ2-3
TGTGCCAGCAGCTTGGAAGGGGCGGGAGGTACGCAGTATTTT
CASSLEGAGGTQYF
>few|TRBV12-5|NA|TRBJ1-1
TGTGCTAGTGGGCCGCAGGGGAACACTGAAGCTTTCTTT
CASGPQGNTEAFF
>NA|TRBV2|TRBD1|TRBJ1-5
TGTGCCAGCAGTAGACAGGGGGCGGGCAATCAGCCCCAGCATTTT
CASSRQGAGNQPQHF
>once|TRBV18|NA|TRBJ2-7
TGTGCCAGCTCACCCCGGGGTGTGGGTATGGTCGACGAGCAGTACTTC
CASSPRGVGMVDEQYF
>NA|TRBV15|TRBD2|TRBJ2-4
TGTGCCACCAGCAGGGCTAGCGGGAGATTGGTAATTGGGGACAAGCTAAACATTCAGTACTTC
CATSRASGRLVIGDKLNIQYF
>NA|TRBV6-1|TRBD1|TRBJ1-3
TGTGCCAGCAGTGAACGGGGACAGATTAACACCATATATTTT
CASSERGQINTIYF
>NA|TRBV11-2|NA|TRBJ2-5
TGTGCCAGCAGCTTAGGAGGGGGCGGGAGGGAGACCCAGTACTTC
CASSLGGGGRETQYF
>NA|TRBV27|NA|TRBJ2-6
TGTGCCAGCAAACCGGGAACTGGGGCCAACGTCCTGACTTTC
CASKPGTGANVLTF
>NA|TRBV5-4|TRBD2|TRBJ2-5
TGTGCCAGCACCGCGACTAGCGGGAGAGAGACCCAGTACTTC
CASTATSGRETQYF
>NA|TRBV18|TRBD1|TRBJ1-3
TGTGCCAGCTCACGGGACAGGGCAGGTGGAAACACCATATATTTT
CASSRDRAGGNTIYF
>NA|TRBV7-2|NA|TRBJ2-7
TGTGCCAGCAGCCCGGACTCGAGCTCCTACGAGCAGTACTTC
CASSPDSSSYEQYF
>few|TRBV7-8|NA|TRBJ2-7
TGTGCCAGCAGCTACGATCCGGTTCGCGAGCAGTACTTC
CASSYDPVREQYF
>NA|TRBV4-3|NA|TRBJ2-5
TGCGCCAGCAGCCAAGATAGGCGCGGAGAGACCCAGTACTTC
CASSQDRRGETQYF
>NA|TRBV19|NA|TRBJ2-1
TGTGCCAGTAGTACAATCCAGGCCCCCTACGATGAGCAGTTCTTC
CASSTIQAPYDEQFF
>NA|TRBV29-1|NA|TRBJ1-1
TGCAGCGTTGGGGCAGGATACACTGAAGCTTTCTTT
CSVGAGYTEAFF